The source of this T cell receptor beta chain is a study of control samples from healthy donors and cancer patients. This CDR3 is built from 16 residues. The V gene's germline CDR1 is SNHLY and CDR2 FYNNEI. Unmatched junction bases numbered 11, after V lost 6 bases and J lost 3 bases. Profiling relied on immunoSEQ multiplex PCR, and the TCRdb table lists in-frame clones only, not all of them. Among over 85,000 clones listed, about 92% were seen once. The sample consisted of blood. This receptor was obtained from a woman aged 18-30 years in good health. The chain has TRBV2 and TRBJ2-7; 10 bases align to TRBD1. The CDR3 coding sequence is TGTGCCAGCAGCGCAGAAGACAGGGGGCCCTTCTACGAGCAGTACTTC. This codes for CASSAEDRGPFYEQYF.